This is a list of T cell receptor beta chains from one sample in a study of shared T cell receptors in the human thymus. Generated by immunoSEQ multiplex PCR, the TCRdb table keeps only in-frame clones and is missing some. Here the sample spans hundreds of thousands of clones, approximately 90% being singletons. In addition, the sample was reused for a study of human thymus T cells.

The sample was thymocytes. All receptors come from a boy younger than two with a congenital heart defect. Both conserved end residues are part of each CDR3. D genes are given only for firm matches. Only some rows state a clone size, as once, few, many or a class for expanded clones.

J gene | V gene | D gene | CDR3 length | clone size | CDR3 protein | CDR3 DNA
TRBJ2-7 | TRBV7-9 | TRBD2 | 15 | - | CASSLGLAGIYEQYF | TGTGCCAGCAGCTTAGGCCTAGCGGGTATCTACGAGCAGTACTTC
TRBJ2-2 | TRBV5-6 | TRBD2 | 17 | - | CASSLVGGSFFGGELFF | TGTGCCAGCAGCTTGGTCGGCGGGAGCTTTTTTGGCGGGGAGCTGTTTTTT
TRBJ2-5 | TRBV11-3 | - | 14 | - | CASSLNGSQETQYF | TGTGCCAGCAGCTTAAACGGGAGTCAAGAGACCCAGTACTTC
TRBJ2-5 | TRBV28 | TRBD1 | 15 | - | CASSLLLGGLGTQYF | TGTGCCAGCAGTTTGCTCCTAGGGGGCCTTGGGACCCAGTACTTC
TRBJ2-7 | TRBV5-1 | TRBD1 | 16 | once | CASSLDDETGVYEQYF | TGCGCCAGCAGCTTGGACGATGAGACAGGGGTCTACGAGCAGTACTTC
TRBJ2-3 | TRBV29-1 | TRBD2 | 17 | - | CSVFLLAGGPAADTQYF | TGCAGCGTTTTTCTACTAGCGGGAGGGCCTGCGGCAGATACGCAGTATTTT
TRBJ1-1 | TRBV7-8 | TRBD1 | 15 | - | CASSLTGRGRTEAFF | TGTGCCAGCAGCTTAACGGGTAGGGGGCGGACTGAAGCTTTCTTT
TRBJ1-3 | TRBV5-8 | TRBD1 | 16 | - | CASSLDRGMVGNTIYF | TGTGCCAGCAGCTTGGACAGGGGGATGGTAGGAAACACCATATATTTT
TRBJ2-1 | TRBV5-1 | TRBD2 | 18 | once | CASSFSGRPRSSYNEQFF | TGCGCCAGCAGCTTCAGCGGGAGGCCACGGAGCTCCTACAATGAGCAGTTCTTC
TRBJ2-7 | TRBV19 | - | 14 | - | CASRVAGISYEQYF | TGTGCCAGCCGAGTTGCGGGGATCTCCTACGAGCAGTACTTC
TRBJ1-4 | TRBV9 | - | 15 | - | CASSRLSGGDEKLFF | TGTGCCAGCAGTCGCCTTTCGGGAGGGGATGAAAAACTGTTTTTT
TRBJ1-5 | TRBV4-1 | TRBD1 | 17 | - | CASSQDHRGESNQPQHF | TGCGCCAGCAGCCAAGATCACAGGGGGGAGAGCAATCAGCCCCAGCATTTT
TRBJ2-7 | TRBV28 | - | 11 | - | CASSLGREQYF | TGTGCCAGCAGTTTAGGGCGCGAGCAGTACTTC
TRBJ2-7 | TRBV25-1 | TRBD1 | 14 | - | CASRGTGYLYEQYF | TGTGCCAGCAGGGGGACAGGTTATTTGTACGAGCAGTACTTC
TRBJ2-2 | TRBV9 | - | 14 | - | CASSGQENTGELFF | TGTGCCAGCAGCGGACAGGAGAACACCGGGGAGCTGTTTTTT
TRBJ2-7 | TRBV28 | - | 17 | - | CASSLSRGGTSYYEQYF | TGTGCCAGCAGTTTATCGAGGGGGGGGACGTCATACTACGAGCAGTACTTC
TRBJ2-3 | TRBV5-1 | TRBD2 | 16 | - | CASSLDGGSGTDTQYF | TGCGCCAGCAGCTTGGACGGGGGGAGTGGAACAGATACGCAGTATTTT
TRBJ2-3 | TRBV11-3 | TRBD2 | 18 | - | CASSWGALTSGRTDTQYF | TGTGCCAGCAGCTGGGGCGCTCTGACTAGCGGGAGGACAGATACGCAGTATTTT
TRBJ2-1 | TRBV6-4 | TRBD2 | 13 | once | CASTGGRVDEQFF | TGTGCCAGCACTGGCGGGAGGGTAGATGAGCAGTTCTTC
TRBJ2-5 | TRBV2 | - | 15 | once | CASTRRAPLGETQYF | TGTGCCAGCACCCGGCGGGCCCCCTTGGGAGAGACCCAGTACTTC
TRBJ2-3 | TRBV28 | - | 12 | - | CASSLTLYGEYF | TGTGCCAGCAGTTTAACCTTATACGGGGAGTATTTT
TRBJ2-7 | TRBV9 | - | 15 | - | CASSVVREYSTQQYF | TGTGCCAGCAGCGTAGTGCGGGAATACTCTACGCAGCAGTACTTC
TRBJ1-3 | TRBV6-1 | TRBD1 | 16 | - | CASSGTGKRSGNTIYF | TGTGCCAGCAGTGGGACAGGGAAGAGGTCTGGAAACACCATATATTTT
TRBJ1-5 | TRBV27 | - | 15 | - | CASSLWHHSNQPQHF | TGTGCCAGCAGTTTATGGCACCATAGCAATCAGCCCCAGCATTTT
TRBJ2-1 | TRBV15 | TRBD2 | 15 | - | CATSRASGSAVEQFF | TGTGCCACCAGCAGAGCTAGCGGGAGTGCGGTTGAGCAGTTCTTC
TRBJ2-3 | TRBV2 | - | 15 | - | CASPGQRKSTDTQYF | TGTGCCAGCCCTGGACAGCGGAAAAGCACAGATACGCAGTATTTT
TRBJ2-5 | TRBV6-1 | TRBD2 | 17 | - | CASSGGTSGRAFETQYF | TGTGCCAGCAGTGGCGGGACTAGCGGGAGGGCCTTTGAGACCCAGTACTTC
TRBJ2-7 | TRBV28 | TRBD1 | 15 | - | CASSQNRGQTYEQYF | TGTGCCAGCAGCCAAAACAGGGGGCAAACCTACGAGCAGTACTTC
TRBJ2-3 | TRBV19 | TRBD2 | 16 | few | CASSIGLAGEVDTQYF | TGTGCCAGTAGTATCGGACTAGCGGGAGAGGTAGATACGCAGTATTTT
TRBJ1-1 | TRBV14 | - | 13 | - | CASSQGRDTEAFF | TGTGCCAGCAGCCAAGGCAGGGACACTGAAGCTTTCTTT
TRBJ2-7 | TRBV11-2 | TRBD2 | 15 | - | CASSPSGREGIEQYF | TGTGCCAGCAGCCCCTCGGGTCGGGAGGGAATCGAGCAGTACTTC
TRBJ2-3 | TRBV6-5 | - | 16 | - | CASSYTDPPRGYTQYF | TGTGCCAGCAGTTACACGGACCCTCCCCGGGGTTATACGCAGTATTTT
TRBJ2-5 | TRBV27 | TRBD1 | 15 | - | CASSFRTGNQETQYF | TGTGCCAGCAGTTTTCGGACAGGGAACCAAGAGACCCAGTACTTC
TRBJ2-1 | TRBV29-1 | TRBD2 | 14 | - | CSPLRGGAYNEQFF | TGCAGCCCACTGAGGGGAGGGGCCTACAATGAGCAGTTCTTC
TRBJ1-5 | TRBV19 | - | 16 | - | CASSLSGQGSGQPQHF | TGTGCCAGTTCCCTCTCGGGCCAGGGGAGTGGACAGCCCCAGCATTTT
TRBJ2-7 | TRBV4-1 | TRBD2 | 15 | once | CASSRTLADTYEQYF | TGCGCCAGCAGCCGTACGCTAGCGGACACCTACGAGCAGTACTTC
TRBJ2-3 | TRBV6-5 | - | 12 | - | CASGRSADTQYF | TGTGCCAGCGGTCGCTCGGCAGATACGCAGTATTTT
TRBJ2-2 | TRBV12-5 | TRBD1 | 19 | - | CASGLQTPRQGANTGELFF | TGTGCTAGTGGTTTGCAAACCCCCCGACAGGGGGCAAACACCGGGGAGCTGTTTTTT
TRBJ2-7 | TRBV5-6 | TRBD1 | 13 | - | CASSGRDRGRAHF | TGTGCCAGCAGCGGCCGGGACAGGGGACGGGCGCACTTC
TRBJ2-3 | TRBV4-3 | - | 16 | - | CASSQRDPGSTDTQYF | TGCGCCAGCAGCCAGAGAGATCCGGGGAGCACAGATACGCAGTATTTT
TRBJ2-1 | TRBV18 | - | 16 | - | CASSPQEGGTYNEQFF | TGTGCCAGCTCCCCCCAAGAGGGCGGAACTTACAATGAGCAGTTCTTC
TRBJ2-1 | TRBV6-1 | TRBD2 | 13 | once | CASRGLVRNEQFF | TGTGCCAGCAGGGGACTAGTGAGGAATGAGCAGTTCTTC
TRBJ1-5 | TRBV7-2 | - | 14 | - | CASSPTHGNQPQHF | TGTGCCAGCAGCCCTACCCACGGCAATCAGCCCCAGCATTTT
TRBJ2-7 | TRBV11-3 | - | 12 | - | CASSLNAGEQYF | TGTGCCAGCAGCTTAAACGCCGGCGAGCAGTACTTC
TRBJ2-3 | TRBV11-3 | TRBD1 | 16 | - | CASSLSRDRATDTQYF | TGTGCCAGCAGCTTAAGCCGGGACAGGGCCACAGATACGCAGTATTTT
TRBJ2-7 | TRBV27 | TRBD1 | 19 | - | CASSLSHRGIRYLDYEQYF | TGTGCCAGCAGTTTATCGCACAGGGGGATCCGATACCTTGACTACGAGCAGTACTTC
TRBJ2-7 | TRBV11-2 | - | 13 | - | CASSWGLPYEQYF | TGTGCCAGCAGCTGGGGACTCCCCTACGAGCAGTACTTC
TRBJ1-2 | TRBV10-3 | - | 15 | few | CAIGGIGRTDYGYTF | TGTGCCATCGGGGGGATTGGACGGACCGACTATGGCTACACCTTC
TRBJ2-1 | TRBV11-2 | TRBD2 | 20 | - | CASSLEASGRPISSYNEQFF | TGTGCCAGCAGCCTAGAGGCTAGCGGGAGGCCTATCAGCTCCTACAATGAGCAGTTCTTC
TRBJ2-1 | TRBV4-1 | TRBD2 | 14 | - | CASSSGPLLEEQFF | TGCGCCAGCAGTAGCGGGCCCCTCCTGGAAGAGCAGTTCTTC
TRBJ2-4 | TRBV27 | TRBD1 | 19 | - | CASSLRKTGTELAKNIQYF | TGTGCCAGCAGTCTCCGCAAAACGGGGACAGAGCTAGCCAAAAACATTCAGTACTTC
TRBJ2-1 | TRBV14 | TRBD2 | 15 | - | CASSFSGTSGRAQFF | TGTGCCAGCAGCTTTTCCGGGACTAGCGGCCGAGCGCAGTTCTTC
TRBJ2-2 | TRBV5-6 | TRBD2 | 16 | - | CASSSSGRTNTGELFF | TGTGCCAGCAGCTCCAGCGGGAGGACAAACACCGGGGAGCTGTTTTTT